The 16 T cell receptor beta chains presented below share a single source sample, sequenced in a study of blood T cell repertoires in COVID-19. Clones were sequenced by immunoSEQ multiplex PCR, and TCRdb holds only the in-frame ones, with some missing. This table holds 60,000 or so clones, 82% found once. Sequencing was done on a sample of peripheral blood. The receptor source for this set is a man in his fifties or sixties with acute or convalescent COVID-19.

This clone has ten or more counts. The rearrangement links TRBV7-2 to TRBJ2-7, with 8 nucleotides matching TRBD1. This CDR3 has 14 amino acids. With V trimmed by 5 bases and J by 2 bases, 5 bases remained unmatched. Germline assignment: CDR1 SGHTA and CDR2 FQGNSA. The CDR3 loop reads CASSPRTGPYEQYF. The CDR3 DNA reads TGTGCCAGCAGCCCCAGGACAGGGCCCTACGAGCAGTACTTC.

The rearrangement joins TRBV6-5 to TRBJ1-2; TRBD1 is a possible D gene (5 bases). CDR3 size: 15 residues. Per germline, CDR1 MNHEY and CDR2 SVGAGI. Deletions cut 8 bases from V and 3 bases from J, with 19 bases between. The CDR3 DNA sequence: TGTGCCAGCTCCCTTGTCGCGGGGACGGACTATGGCTACACCTTC. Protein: CASSLVAGTDYGYTF.

CDR3 coding DNA: TGTGCCACCAGTGACAATAGCAATCAGCCCCAGCATTTT. It is translated as CATSDNSNQPQHF. The chain combines TRBV24-1 with TRBJ1-5; no definite D call. Germline values: CDR1 KGHDR, CDR2 SFDVKD. The V end was cut by 4 bases, the J end by 0 bases, with 3 bases between. The CDR3 is 13 amino acids.

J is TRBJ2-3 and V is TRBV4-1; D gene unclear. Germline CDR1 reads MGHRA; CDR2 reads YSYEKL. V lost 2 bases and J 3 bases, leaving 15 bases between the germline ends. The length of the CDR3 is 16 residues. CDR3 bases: TGCGCCAGCAGCCAACAGAGCGCCTGGCGTACAGATACGCAGTATTTT. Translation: CASSQQSAWRTDTQYF.

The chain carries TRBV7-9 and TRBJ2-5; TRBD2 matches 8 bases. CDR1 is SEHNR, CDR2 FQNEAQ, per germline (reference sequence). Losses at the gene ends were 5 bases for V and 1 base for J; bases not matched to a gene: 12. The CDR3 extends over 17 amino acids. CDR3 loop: CASSALGRAGAQETQYF. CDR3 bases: TGTGCCAGCAGCGCCCTAGGGAGAGCGGGGGCCCAAGAGACCCAGTACTTC.

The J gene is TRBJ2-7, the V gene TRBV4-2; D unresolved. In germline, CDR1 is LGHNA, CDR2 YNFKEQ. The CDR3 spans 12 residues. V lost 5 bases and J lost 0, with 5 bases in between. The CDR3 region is CASSSSSYEQYF. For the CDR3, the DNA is TGTGCCAGCAGCTCGAGCTCCTACGAGCAGTACTTC.

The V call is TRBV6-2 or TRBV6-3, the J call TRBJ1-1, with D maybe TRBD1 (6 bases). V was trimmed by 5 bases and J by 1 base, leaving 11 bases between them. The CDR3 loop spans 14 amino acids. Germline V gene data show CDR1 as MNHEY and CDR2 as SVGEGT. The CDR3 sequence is CASSPDRRNTEAFF. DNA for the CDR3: TGTGCCAGCAGTCCAGACAGGAGGAACACTGAAGCTTTCTTT.

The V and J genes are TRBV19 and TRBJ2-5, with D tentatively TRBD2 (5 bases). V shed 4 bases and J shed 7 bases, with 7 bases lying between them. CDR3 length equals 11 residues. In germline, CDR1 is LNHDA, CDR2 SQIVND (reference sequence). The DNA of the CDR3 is TGTGCCAGTAGTACCGGAGGGACCCAGTACTTC. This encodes CASSTGGTQYF.

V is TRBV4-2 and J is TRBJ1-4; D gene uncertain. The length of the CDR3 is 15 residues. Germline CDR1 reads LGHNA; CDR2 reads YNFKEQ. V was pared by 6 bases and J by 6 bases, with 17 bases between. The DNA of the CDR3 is TGTGCCAGCAGGCGATTTGGAGTAGAAGATGAAAAACTGTTTTTT. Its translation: CASRRFGVEDEKLFF.

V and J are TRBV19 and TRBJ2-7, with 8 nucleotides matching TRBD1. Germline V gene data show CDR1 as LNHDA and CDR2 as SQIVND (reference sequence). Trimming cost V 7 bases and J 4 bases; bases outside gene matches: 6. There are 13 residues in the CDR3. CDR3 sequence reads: CASMGQARYEQYF. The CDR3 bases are TGTGCCAGTATGGGACAGGCGCGTTACGAGCAGTACTTC.

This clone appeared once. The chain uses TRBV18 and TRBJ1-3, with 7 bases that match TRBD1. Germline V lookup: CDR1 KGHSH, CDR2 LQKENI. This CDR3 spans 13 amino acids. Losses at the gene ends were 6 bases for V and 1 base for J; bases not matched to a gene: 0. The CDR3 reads CASSGQSGNTIYF. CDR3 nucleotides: TGTGCCAGCTCGGGACAGTCTGGAAACACCATATATTTT.

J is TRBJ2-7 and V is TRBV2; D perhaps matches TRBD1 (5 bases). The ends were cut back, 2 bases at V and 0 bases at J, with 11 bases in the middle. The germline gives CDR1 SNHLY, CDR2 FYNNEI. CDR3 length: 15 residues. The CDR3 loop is CASSELLTVSYEQYF. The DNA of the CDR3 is TGTGCCAGCAGTGAACTGTTGACAGTCTCCTACGAGCAGTACTTC.

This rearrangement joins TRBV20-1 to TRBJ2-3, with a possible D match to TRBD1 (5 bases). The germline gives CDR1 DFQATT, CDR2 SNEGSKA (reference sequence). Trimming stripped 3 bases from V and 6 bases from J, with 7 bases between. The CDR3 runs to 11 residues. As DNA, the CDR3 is TGCAGTGCTAGCAAGGGGGATACGCAGTATTTT. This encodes CSASKGDTQYF.

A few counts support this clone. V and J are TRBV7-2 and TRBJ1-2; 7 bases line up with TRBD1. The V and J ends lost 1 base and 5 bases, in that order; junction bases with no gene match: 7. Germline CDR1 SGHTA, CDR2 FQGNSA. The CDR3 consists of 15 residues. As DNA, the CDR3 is TGTGCCAGCAGCTTAGACAGGGGCGCAAGGTATGGCTACACCTTC. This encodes CASSLDRGARYGYTF.

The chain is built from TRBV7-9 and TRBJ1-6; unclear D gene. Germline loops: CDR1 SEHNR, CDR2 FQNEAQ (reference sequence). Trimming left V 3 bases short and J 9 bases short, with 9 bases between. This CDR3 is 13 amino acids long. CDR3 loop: CASSFPGGSPLHF. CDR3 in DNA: TGTGCCAGCAGCTTCCCAGGAGGTTCACCCCTCCACTTT.

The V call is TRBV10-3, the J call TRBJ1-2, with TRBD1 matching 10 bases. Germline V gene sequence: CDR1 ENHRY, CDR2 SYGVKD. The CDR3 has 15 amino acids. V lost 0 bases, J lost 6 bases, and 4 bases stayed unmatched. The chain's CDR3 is CAISESRDRGDGYTF. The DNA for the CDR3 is TGTGCCATCAGTGAGTCAAGGGACAGGGGCGATGGCTACACCTTC.